This T cell receptor beta chain derives from a study of cytomegalovirus exposure and HLA in healthy donors (TCRdb year 2017). As for the study more broadly: An earlier analysis of roughly 570 of the donors reported around 280 Gb of sequence data and some 110 million unique TCR beta sequences obtained from about 180 million T cells. Roughly 5 DR-DQ haplotypes were treated as single units for association and clustering because of strong linkage in the cohort. A later genetic analysis used genome-wide SNP genotypes for about 55% of the 666 donors, treating that subset as a discovery cohort. A later analysis re-analyzed previously published TCR beta repertoires from about 730 donors and added high-resolution HLA genotyping to study TCR occurrence patterns. Typing coverage varied by locus: roughly 629-640 donors for A, B, C, DRB1 and DQB1; 500 to 550 for DQA1; over 600 for DPA1; more than 450 for DPB1. Class I and class II HLA loci were covered by the typing at four-digit resolution. An early release that covered fewer than 800 HLA-typed donors contained 300 to 350 gigabases of sequencing data and around 80 million unique TCR sequences. The study aimed to test whether signatures of past pathogen exposure could be identified by cataloging public T cell receptors. Of the roughly 400 genotyped donors, roughly 80% fell in the genetic ancestry cluster associated with self-reported Caucasian donors. The later analysis used no new phenotypic data to find candidate immune exposures, relying instead on TCR beta sequences and their occurrence across donors. Besides the first cohort of roughly 700 subjects, a separate validation cohort made up of 120 different subjects was used. Among roughly 400 genotyped donors of the cohort, an average of around 220,000 unique TCR beta nucleotide sequences was sequenced per donor, of which about 18% were non-productive. High-throughput TCR immunosequencing, statistical association of individual TCRs with disease status, and machine learning were combined to predict cytomegalovirus infection status. To decide whether each TCR beta V gene segment behaved as functional or pseudogenic, an earlier analysis of approximately 590 of the donors relied on high-throughput TCR beta sequencing. Donor age, sex, ethnicity and CMV serostatus were compiled alongside the repertoire data. The study profiled the T cell repertoires of hundreds of subjects by immunosequencing and related them to cytomegalovirus serostatus. All discovery cohort repertoires had been generated on a single sequencing platform. Results the study describes overall, beyond this receptor: Most TCR sequences were seen in very few donors, while some public TCRs were found in many individuals. Only TCR beta chains were sequenced in this cohort, and the absence of alpha or paired-chain data limited detectable features. A total of 150 or so TCR beta chains were listed by the study as associated with cytomegalovirus. Sequencing depth was assumed to be roughly uniform across donors in the presence/absence analyses, though that assumption may not hold. When HLA alleles, especially DR and DQ, strongly co-occurred, attributing TCR associations to individual alleles was difficult. The classifier was reported to diagnose cytomegalovirus status with high specificity and sensitivity in both the original and validation cohorts. Specific HLA alleles were associated with 15,000 to 20,000 TCR beta sequences at a false discovery rate of 0.05 in a later analysis. Linkage disequilibrium might explain the correlated functional status among segregating V segments, but an unknown experimental factor could not be ruled out. Immune exposure information for the cohort was limited to CMV serostatus. A later analysis reported that several top co-occurrence clusters appeared linked to parvovirus B19, influenza, CMV and Epstein-Barr virus. It was suggested by the authors that the approach could potentially be generalized to other disease states and immunological phenotypes. Three of the identified cytomegalovirus-associated TCR beta chains were confirmed in vitro to be specific for cytomegalovirus antigens. Compared with the roughly 670-donor mean, donors in an Asian-associated ancestry cluster had fewer N-insertions in productive TCRs, according to a later genetic analysis. According to a later analysis, TCR association rates differed among HLA loci, with DRB1 alleles showing the most associated TCRs and HLA-C alleles showing the fewest. Some IMGT-functional V segments, including TRBV6-2 and TRBV6-3, could not be distinguished by the 87-base-pair reads and were therefore excluded. Because some donors lacked HLA typing at each locus, the association tests relied only on the typed subset. In an earlier analysis of approximately 600 of the donors, most TCR beta V segments were observed in productive rearrangements about 90% or about 30% of the time, broadly matching IMGT annotations. In a later genetic analysis, a missense DCLRE1C variant was associated with V-gene and J-gene trimming of TCR beta chains, and the association was replicated in an independent cohort. Most CMV-associated TCR beta chains appeared to be HLA-restricted in a later analysis, and the HLA associations seemed to be driven largely by CMV exposure. In a later analysis, HLA-associated TCR beta chains were found to be more clonally expanded and to have lower generation probabilities than equally common non-associated chains. A further reported finding was that TCR beta sequences accurately predicted the HLA-A and HLA-B alleles for most subjects in the first cohort. Because counts were too low, under 20 rarely observed V segments, including chromosome 9 orphons, were left out of the earlier analysis of approximately 580 of the donors. A cluster of highly shared sequence variants was judged likely to represent a technical artifact of the sequencing pipeline.

The cohort comprised some 730 healthy bone marrow donors. At the time of sampling, every cohort member was nominally healthy, though immune exposures that went unrecorded were likely present. The donor was CMV seronegative and was included in the group of hundreds of seronegative cohort members. A peripheral blood sample was collected from each donor, and TCR beta sequencing was performed on peripheral blood mononuclear cells. Genomic DNA extraction from the blood cell samples was performed with the Qiagen DNeasy Blood Extraction Kit. The library was made by the immunoSEQ multiplex PCR assay. The multiplex PCR relied on a mix of 60 forward primers for TCR Vbeta segments and 13 reverse primers for TCR Jbeta segments. Amplification of the CDR3 region of rearranged TCR beta genes was performed with a multiplex PCR assay on genomic DNA. On the Illumina HiSeq System, the amplified TCR beta libraries were sequenced as 87-base-pair reads. Processing in the source paper ran as follows. Across the roughly 640 repertoires, a later analysis counted 60 million to 90 million unique TCR beta chains, roughly 11 million of which were shared by at least two donors. To remove PCR and sequencing errors, raw reads were error-corrected and collapsed into unique sequences using a nearest-neighbor algorithm that merged closely related sequences. To assign V, D and J gene segments, CDR3 sequences were aligned to IMGT reference sequences. For a sequence to be retained, at least a six-nucleotide match to both a V gene segment and a J gene segment was required. A rearrangement was called productive if the CDR3 had no stop codons and remained in frame with V and J, and every other rearrangement was called non-productive. Following IMGT convention, CDR3 was defined as the stretch from the second conserved V-encoded cysteine to the conserved J-encoded phenylalanine. In an earlier analysis of 500 to 650 of the donors, sequences lacking an unambiguous match to a single V gene segment were excluded. An earlier analysis of several hundred of the donors called V segments functional above 56.7% productive rearrangements and segregating when the between-donor standard deviation exceeded 5%. To diagnose cytomegalovirus status from the catalog of TCR beta chain sequences, a statistical classification framework was built. In a later analysis, V and J genes were assigned by comparing TCR nucleotide sequences against IMGT/GENE-DB human TR gene sequences. A later analysis assigned CDR3 sequences and most-parsimonious VDJ recombination scenarios with the TCRdist pipeline. In a later analysis, each TCR beta chain was defined by its CDR3 amino acid sequence together with its V-gene family, and reads lacking a unique V-gene family were excluded. To address suspected cross-contamination and a sequencing artifact, a later analysis removed 592 highly shared, low-generation-probability nucleotide sequences. For each public chain, a later analysis derived a clonal expansion index from normalized ranks of inferred template counts within each repertoire. A later analysis computed generation probabilities with a VDJ recombination model fitted to out-of-frame rearrangements, and checked the results against IGoR. Hypergeometric tests were used in a later analysis to score TCR-TCR, TCR-HLA and TCR-CMV co-occurrence, with a repertoire-size bias correction applied to the TCR pairs. In a later analysis, false discovery rates were estimated by permuting HLA or CMV assignments 20 times. In a later analysis, co-occurring TCRs were grouped with DBSCAN, and TCRdist sequence similarity was added when clustering was performed within HLA-allele-positive subsets. Repertoires with fewer than 30,000 or more than 120,000 public chains were left out of co-occurrence clustering, as were five repertoires with anomalous nucleotide sharing. Here the immuneACCESS table is served through TCRdb, limited to in-frame sequences with V and J called. Missing clones are a known gap in these copies; in checked studies unresolved V genes cover under half, and the rest lacks a known reason. Clone size and V and J calls were adopted from that table, with D and trimming inferred from the DNA. Present in this sample are 150,000 or so clones, approximately 80% of which were seen just once. The ten largest clones add up to over 2% of the sample.

From V the trimming removes 9 bases and from J it removes 5 bases, while the gene matches leave 13 bases of the junction unaccounted for. For CDR1 and CDR2, the germline V gene lists KGHSH and LQKENI. From its cysteine to its phenylalanine, the CDR3 spans 15 amino acids. The kept DNA is CDR3 alone, 45 bases in frame from the first base. Turning to this clone: The antigen it binds to is not known. Qualities for individual bases were not recorded, and no much larger clone is one base off.

The sequence was collected from a man aged 50 to 59 in good health and CMV-seronegative. Sequenced input: PBMCs. The rearrangement joined TRBV18 to TRBJ1-1; TRBD1 matches 9 bases in the middle. The DNA is as follows: TGTGCCAGTTTGAGTCGGGACAGGGTTTTGACTGAAGCTTTCTTT. Its product reads: CASLSRDRVLTEAFF.